These 20 T cell receptor beta chains share one sample of origin, sequenced in a study of T-cell reconstitution after alpha-beta-depleted transplantation in children. The TCRbeta library incorporated unique molecular identifiers. In TCRdb, the PCR reads were re-called with MiXCR into one record per CDR3 protein. The sample records 600,000 to 800,000 distinct CDR3 sequences, around 13% being singletons. Sequencing was performed on PBMCs, taken before TCRalphabeta/CD19-depleted stem cell transplant. The source of these receptors is a girl aged 2 to 9 with congenital amegakaryocytic thrombocytopenia, due to receive a stem cell transplant.

This clonotype occurred many times. CDR3 DNA sequence: TGCGCCAGCAGCTTGAGGGGCGAGGGGCCCCTCAATGAGCAGTTCTTC. This encodes CASSLRGEGPLNEQFF. This sequence joins TRBV5-1 and TRBJ2-1, with D perhaps assigned TRBD1 or TRBD2 (5 bases each). V was shortened by 1 base and J by 6 bases, with 17 bases between the two germline ends. CDR3 length equals 16 residues. Germline values: CDR1 SGHRS, CDR2 YFSETQ.

V usage is TRBV5-1 and J usage is TRBJ2-1; D is possibly TRBD1 (6 bases). CDR1 and CDR2 from the germline V gene are SGHRS and YFSETQ. The V and J ends lost 1 base and 6 bases respectively, with 11 bases between them. This CDR3 spans 14 amino acids. The CDR3 sequence: CASSLLSRGNEQFF. The CDR3 bases are TGCGCCAGCAGCTTGTTGAGCAGGGGCAATGAGCAGTTCTTC.

Only a few counts were recorded for this clonotype. V and J are TRBV12-3 or TRBV12-4 and TRBJ2-2; a possible D gene is TRBD2 (5 bases). Trimming removed 4 bases from V and 0 bases from J, with 12 bases in between. The CDR3 contains 16 residues. The CDR3: CASSSVAKSNTGELFF. As DNA, the CDR3 is TGTGCCAGCAGTTCCGTAGCGAAATCGAACACCGGGGAGCTGTTTTTT.

The chain is built from TRBV28 and TRBJ1-5; D call uncertain. V lost 2 bases and J 5 bases, leaving 13 bases between the germline ends. CDR1 and CDR2 from the germline V gene are MDHEN and SYDVKM. The CDR3 extends over 15 amino acids. The CDR3 coding sequence is TGTGCCAGCAGTTTAAGGGAGCCTTCTTATCAGCCCCAGCATTTT. It codes for CASSLREPSYQPQHF.

Written as DNA, the CDR3 is TGCGCCAGCGCTGAGGTTCAGGGGGCTGAAGATCACTATGGCTACACCTTC. It specifies CASAEVQGAEDHYGYTF. This chain joins TRBV5-1 and TRBJ1-2; 8 nucleotides align to TRBD1. This CDR3 comprises 17 residues. In germline, CDR1 is SGHRS, CDR2 YFSETQ. V lost 7 bases and J lost 3; bases outside the gene matches: 17. The full variable domain, completed using reference TRBV5-1 and TRBJ1-2, is KAGVTQTPRYLIKTRGQQVTLSCSPISGHRSVSWYQQTPGQGLQFLFEYFSETQRNKGNFPGRFSGRQFSNSRSEMNVSTLELGDSALYLCASAEVQGAEDHYGYTFGSGTRLTVV.

This clonotype was recorded a few times. The chain recombines TRBV5-1 with TRBJ2-3; D might be TRBD2 (6 bases). This CDR3 region has 16 residues. Germline-derived CDR1 and CDR2 are SGHRS and YFSETQ. The ends were cut back, 0 bases at V and 5 bases at J, with 16 bases in the middle. This CDR3 is CASSLAGVSLGDTQYF. As DNA, the CDR3 is TGCGCCAGCAGCTTGGCGGGGGTTTCGTTAGGAGATACGCAGTATTTT.

This clonotype was seen at least ten times. The V gene is TRBV6-1, the J gene TRBJ1-2, with TRBD1 matching 8 bases. V trimming: 6 bases; J trimming: 5 bases; junction bases outside the gene matches: 8. The CDR3 is 14 residues long. Germline V lookup: CDR1 MNHNS, CDR2 SASEGT. In DNA form, the CDR3 reads TGTGCCAGCAGGCGGACAGGGAAGGGGTATGGCTACACCTTC. Translated, it gives CASRRTGKGYGYTF.

The V gene is TRBV7-7, the J gene TRBJ1-5; the D gene is possibly TRBD1 (5 bases). The CDR3 length is 13 residues. The V and J ends lost 10 bases and 5 bases respectively, with 15 bases between them. Germline values: CDR1 SSHAT, CDR2 FNYEAQ (reference sequence). As DNA, the CDR3 is TGTGCCAACCTCCGGGACGACGATCAGCCCCAGCATTTT. Translating gives CANLRDDDQPQHF. Using reference TRBV7-7 and TRBJ1-5 for the parts outside the CDR3, the full variable domain is GAGVSQSPRYKVTKRGQDVTLRCDPISSHATLYWYQQALGQGPEFLTYFNYEAQPDKSGLPSDRFSAERPEGSISTLTIQRTEQRDSAMYRCANLRDDDQPQHFGDGTRLSIL.

This clonotype was observed a handful of times. The rearrangement uses TRBV5-5 and TRBJ1-1, with D tentatively TRBD1 (6 bases). There are 15 residues in the CDR3. V lost 2 bases to trimming and J lost 2 bases, with 13 bases between them. The germline gives CDR1 SGHKS, CDR2 YYEKEE (reference sequence). The CDR3 protein is CASSFPRTANTEAFF. The CDR3 nucleotides are TGTGCCAGCAGCTTTCCCCGGACAGCCAACACTGAAGCTTTCTTT.

This chain joins TRBV7-8 and TRBJ2-2; 12 bases are a match to TRBD2. This CDR3 contains 18 residues. Germline V gene data show CDR1 as SGHVS and CDR2 as FQNEAQ. V lost 3 bases, J lost 4 bases, and 9 bases stayed unmatched. As DNA, the CDR3 is TGTGCCAGCAGCTTTTCGACTAGCGGGAGTTTCCCCACCGGGGAGCTGTTTTTT. Its protein product is CASSFSTSGSFPTGELFF.

Of note for this clonotype: A much larger clone lies a single base off, so this may be a read error. The rearrangement uses TRBV5-1 and TRBJ2-1; 9 positions agree with TRBD2. The length of the CDR3 is 13 residues. Looked up from germline, CDR1 is SGHRS and CDR2 is YFSETQ. CDR3: CAGSLAGGPEQFF. The CDR3 nucleotides read TGCGCCGGCAGCTTGGCGGGAGGGCCAGAGCAGTTCTTC.

The rearrangement links TRBV20-1 to TRBJ2-7, with D hard to call. Germline-derived CDR1 and CDR2 are DFQATT and SNEGSKA (reference sequence). V lost 0 bases and J lost 6, with 12 bases in between. This CDR3 is 13 amino acids long. The CDR3 loop is CSARDWRTLEQYF. CDR3 coding DNA: TGCAGTGCTAGAGATTGGAGAACGCTCGAGCAGTACTTC.

The V call is TRBV11-1, the J call TRBJ2-2, with 9 bases that match TRBD2. In germline, CDR1 is SGHAT, CDR2 FQDESV (reference sequence). CDR3 length: 19 amino acids. The J segment lost 5 bases and the V segment lost 7 bases, leaving 20 bases of the junction unmatched. Here the CDR3 DNA reads TGTGCCAGCACCGCCGCTGAGATAGCGGGAGAACGTTGGACCGGGGAGCTGTTTTTT. It specifies CASTAAEIAGERWTGELFF.

There are many counts of this clonotype. The J gene is TRBJ2-2, the V gene TRBV10-2, with 9 bases aligning to TRBD2. The V gene end was trimmed by 3 bases and the J gene end by 8 bases; junction bases not matched to a gene: 7. Germline V lookup: CDR1 WSHSY, CDR2 SAAADI. The CDR3 has 15 amino acids. The CDR3 region has the DNA TGCGCCAGCAGTGATATAGCGGGAGTTTCGGGGGAGCTGTTTTTT. Its protein product is CASSDIAGVSGELFF.

This clonotype has at least ten counts. This chain connects TRBV29-1 to TRBJ2-3, with a possible D match to TRBD2 (6 bases). This CDR3 is built from 12 residues. In germline, CDR1 is SQVTM, CDR2 ANQGSEA. Trimming removed 4 bases from V and 10 bases from J, with 15 bases in between. The CDR3 DNA is TGCAGCGTTGCTCGGGGGTCAGGGCCGCAGTATTTT. Translating gives CSVARGSGPQYF.

This rearrangement joins TRBV30 to TRBJ2-1; no clear D. Germline V CDR1 and CDR2: GTSNPN, SVGIG (reference sequence). Trimming removed 0 bases from V and 1 base from J, with 10 bases in between. The CDR3 consists of 15 residues. The DNA for the CDR3 is TGTGCCTGGAGTGTTTTAGTCCGGTCCTACAATGAGCAGTTCTTC. Protein product: CAWSVLVRSYNEQFF.

V usage is TRBV18 and J usage is TRBJ2-1; TRBD2 might be the D (6 bases). With 1 base removed from V and 9 bases from J, the gap between germline ends came to 16 bases. Germline-derived CDR1 and CDR2 are KGHSH and LQKENI. The CDR3 has 15 amino acids. The CDR3, as DNA: TGTGCCAGCTCACCACAGGGCACCCGGGGGACTGAGCAGTTCTTC. Amino acid sequence: CASSPQGTRGTEQFF.

In this sample, this clonotype turned up a few times. The chain's CDR3 is CASSQVKGRDTQYF. The CDR3, as DNA: TGTGCCAGCAGCCAAGTGAAGGGGCGAGATACGCAGTATTTT. V is TRBV3-1 and J is TRBJ2-3; weak D call: TRBD1 (5 bases). This CDR3 contains 14 residues. CDR1 and CDR2 (germline): LGHDT, YNNKEL (reference sequence). The ends were cut back, 1 base at V and 5 bases at J, with 10 bases in the middle.

This clonotype was detected once. This chain links TRBV10-3 with TRBJ2-7; TRBD1 might be the D (5 bases). This CDR3 spans 19 amino acids. Germline CDR1 and CDR2: ENHRY and SYGVKD. The V end was cut by 3 bases, the J end by 0 bases, with 24 bases between. Here the CDR3 reads CAISDFGRAGKPSSYEQYF. The CDR3 DNA reads TGTGCCATCAGTGATTTCGGCAGGGCAGGGAAGCCAAGCTCCTACGAGCAGTACTTC.

This clonotype showed up just a few times. This chain joins TRBV29-1 and TRBJ2-7, with 7 bases matching TRBD1. CDR1 is SQVTM and CDR2 is ANQGSEA in the germline V gene. The CDR3 spans 13 residues. V trimming: 3 bases; J trimming: 6 bases; junction bases outside the gene matches: 8. The CDR3: CSVEGQFGGEQYF. The CDR3 DNA sequence: TGCAGCGTTGAGGGACAGTTTGGTGGCGAGCAGTACTTC.